The rows below give T cell receptor beta chains drawn from one sample of a study of T cells after yellow fever vaccination. TCRdb fed the 5' RACE reads into MiXCR, producing one record per CDR3 protein. This repertoire shows 200,000 to 250,000 distinct CDR3 sequences, approximately 3.3% found once; its top ten account for about 3%. Sequences were derived from CD4+ T cells sorted from PBMCs, sampled 10 days after the yellow fever booster vaccination. These receptors all stem from a man aged 18 to 30 who received the YFV17D yellow fever vaccine. Both conserved end residues are part of each CDR3. The order of the fields is V gene, D gene, CDR3 length, J gene, clone size, CDR3 DNA, CDR3 protein. A D gene is named only where the DNA matches it firmly. Where a row states a size, it is once, few, many or the class of an expanded clone; other rows omit it.

V gene: TRBV7-3
D gene: .
CDR3 length: 15
J gene: TRBJ1-2
clone size: many
CDR3 DNA: TGTGCCAGCAGCTTAACGCGCGGTAGAGGACACGGCTACACCTTC
CDR3 protein: CASSLTRGRGHGYTF

V gene: TRBV7-9
D gene: TRBD2
CDR3 length: 13
J gene: TRBJ2-4
clone size: many
CDR3 DNA: TGTGCCAGCAGCGTGACTAGCGGAAACATTCAGTACTTC
CDR3 protein: CASSVTSGNIQYF

V gene: TRBV5-5
D gene: .
CDR3 length: 14
J gene: TRBJ1-5
clone size: many
CDR3 DNA: TGTGCCAGCAGTCCCGTTTCCTTCAATCAGCCCCAGCATTTT
CDR3 protein: CASSPVSFNQPQHF

V gene: TRBV6-2/TRBV6-3
D gene: .
CDR3 length: 11
J gene: TRBJ2-5
clone size: .
CDR3 DNA: TGTGCCAGCGGGCGAAAAGAGACCCAGTACTTC
CDR3 protein: CASGRKETQYF

V gene: TRBV14
D gene: TRBD1
CDR3 length: 14
J gene: TRBJ1-2
clone size: many
CDR3 DNA: TGTGCCAGCAGCCAAGACGGACAGGGGTATGGCTACACCTTC
CDR3 protein: CASSQDGQGYGYTF

V gene: TRBV20-1
D gene: .
CDR3 length: 13
J gene: TRBJ1-5
clone size: many
CDR3 DNA: TGCAGTGCTAGCGACAGGCAGAATCAGCCCCAGCATTTT
CDR3 protein: CSASDRQNQPQHF

V gene: TRBV5-6
D gene: TRBD1
CDR3 length: 16
J gene: TRBJ1-1
clone size: few
CDR3 DNA: TGTGCCAGCAACCCGACAGGGGGCGTTCGTGGTACTGAAGCTTTCTTT
CDR3 protein: CASNPTGGVRGTEAFF

V gene: TRBV18
D gene: .
CDR3 length: 15
J gene: TRBJ2-7
clone size: .
CDR3 DNA: TGTGCCAGCTCACCCGAGGGCGGTAGCTCCTACGAGCAGTACTTC
CDR3 protein: CASSPEGGSSYEQYF

V gene: TRBV6-1
D gene: TRBD1
CDR3 length: 14
J gene: TRBJ1-2
clone size: .
CDR3 DNA: TGTGCCAGCAGAGGTCGACAGGGGAGTGCTGGCTACACCTTC
CDR3 protein: CASRGRQGSAGYTF

V gene: TRBV6-5
D gene: .
CDR3 length: 14
J gene: TRBJ1-1
clone size: many
CDR3 DNA: TGTGCCAGCAGTTATTGGAGTCAAGGCCCTGAAGCTTTCTTT
CDR3 protein: CASSYWSQGPEAFF

V gene: TRBV12-3/TRBV12-4
D gene: .
CDR3 length: 13
J gene: TRBJ1-1
clone size: .
CDR3 DNA: TGTGCCAGCAGTGTCGACAGCTACACTGAAGCTTTCTTT
CDR3 protein: CASSVDSYTEAFF

V gene: TRBV4-2
D gene: TRBD2
CDR3 length: 16
J gene: TRBJ2-7
clone size: many
CDR3 DNA: TGTGCCAGCAGCCAGATTTCTAGCGGCGACTCCTACGAGCAGTACTTC
CDR3 protein: CASSQISSGDSYEQYF

V gene: TRBV5-1
D gene: TRBD1
CDR3 length: 15
J gene: TRBJ2-5
clone size: few
CDR3 DNA: TGCGCCAGCAGCTCGATGACAGGGGTAGAAGAGACCCAGTACTTC
CDR3 protein: CASSSMTGVEETQYF

V gene: TRBV5-1
D gene: TRBD1
CDR3 length: 13
J gene: TRBJ2-1
clone size: few
CDR3 DNA: TGCGCCAGCAGCTTGGCAGATACAGGGGGAACGTTCTTC
CDR3 protein: CASSLADTGGTFF

V gene: TRBV27
D gene: TRBD1
CDR3 length: 15
J gene: TRBJ2-7
clone size: .
CDR3 DNA: TGTGCCAGCAGTTTAGTTAGGGGGCGCCGCGGCGAGCAGTACTTC
CDR3 protein: CASSLVRGRRGEQYF

V gene: TRBV4-2
D gene: .
CDR3 length: 12
J gene: TRBJ1-3
clone size: many
CDR3 DNA: TGTGCCAGCAGCCAAACTGGGGACACCATATATTTT
CDR3 protein: CASSQTGDTIYF

V gene: TRBV7-8
D gene: TRBD1
CDR3 length: 16
J gene: TRBJ1-2
clone size: few
CDR3 DNA: TGTGCCAGCAGCCTACGCCGGGACAGGGTTGTCTATGGCTACACCTTC
CDR3 protein: CASSLRRDRVVYGYTF

V gene: TRBV2
D gene: .
CDR3 length: 13
J gene: TRBJ2-5
clone size: .
CDR3 DNA: TGTGCCAGCAGCCAGAAGCGGAAAGAGACCCAGTACTTC
CDR3 protein: CASSQKRKETQYF

V gene: TRBV12-3/TRBV12-4
D gene: .
CDR3 length: 13
J gene: TRBJ2-5
clone size: many
CDR3 DNA: TGTGCCAGCAGTCCGACAGTCGGTGGGACCCAGTACTTC
CDR3 protein: CASSPTVGGTQYF

V gene: TRBV3-1
D gene: .
CDR3 length: 17
J gene: TRBJ1-5
clone size: many
CDR3 DNA: TGTGCCAGCAGCCAAGGATATGGCGGGGCCTCAACCCAGCCCCAGCATTTT
CDR3 protein: CASSQGYGGASTQPQHF

V gene: TRBV5-8
D gene: TRBD1
CDR3 length: 17
J gene: TRBJ2-4
clone size: many
CDR3 DNA: TGTGCCAGCAGCCCAAGGACAGGAAAACTAGCCAAAAACATTCAGTACTTC
CDR3 protein: CASSPRTGKLAKNIQYF

V gene: TRBV27
D gene: .
CDR3 length: 14
J gene: TRBJ2-2
clone size: many
CDR3 DNA: TGTGCCAGCAGCCCCCTGGCGGAAACCGGGGAGCTGTTTTTT
CDR3 protein: CASSPLAETGELFF

V gene: TRBV5-8
D gene: TRBD1
CDR3 length: 15
J gene: TRBJ1-1
clone size: many
CDR3 DNA: TGTGCCAGCAGCCTTACGCAGGGGGCGAACACTGAAGCTTTCTTT
CDR3 protein: CASSLTQGANTEAFF

V gene: TRBV6-6
D gene: .
CDR3 length: 14
J gene: TRBJ1-1
clone size: .
CDR3 DNA: TGTGCCAGCAGAGGGGCTCAGGAAAACACTGAAGCTTTCTTT
CDR3 protein: CASRGAQENTEAFF

V gene: TRBV5-1
D gene: .
CDR3 length: 15
J gene: TRBJ1-1
clone size: many
CDR3 DNA: TGCGCCAGCAGCTTGTGGGGGGGGGCGTCCAATGAAGCTTTCTTT
CDR3 protein: CASSLWGGASNEAFF

V gene: TRBV7-2
D gene: .
CDR3 length: 15
J gene: TRBJ1-3
clone size: many
CDR3 DNA: TGTGCCAGCAGTCCACAGGGCCCCAGCGGAAACACCATATATTTT
CDR3 protein: CASSPQGPSGNTIYF

V gene: TRBV7-2
D gene: .
CDR3 length: 11
J gene: TRBJ2-1
clone size: .
CDR3 DNA: TGTGCCACCGCCGCTGAGGGTGAGCAGTTCTTC
CDR3 protein: CATAAEGEQFF

V gene: TRBV5-1
D gene: .
CDR3 length: 16
J gene: TRBJ1-3
clone size: .
CDR3 DNA: TGCGCCAGCAGCCGAGGAGGACTAAACTCTGGAAACACCATATATTTT
CDR3 protein: CASSRGGLNSGNTIYF

V gene: TRBV18
D gene: .
CDR3 length: 17
J gene: TRBJ1-4
clone size: few
CDR3 DNA: TGTGCCAGCTCACCTCAAAGGGGCAGGGCAAGAGGTGAAAAACTGTTTTTT
CDR3 protein: CASSPQRGRARGEKLFF

V gene: TRBV5-1
D gene: .
CDR3 length: 18
J gene: TRBJ2-6
clone size: many
CDR3 DNA: TGCGCCAGCAGCTTGGCCCCCCCTACAGGGTCTGGGGCCAACGTCCTGACTTTC
CDR3 protein: CASSLAPPTGSGANVLTF

V gene: TRBV2
D gene: .
CDR3 length: 13
J gene: TRBJ1-5
clone size: few
CDR3 DNA: TGTGCCAGCAAGGGGTATAGCAATCAGCCCCAGCATTTT
CDR3 protein: CASKGYSNQPQHF

V gene: TRBV2
D gene: .
CDR3 length: 16
J gene: TRBJ1-5
clone size: many
CDR3 DNA: TGTGCCAGCAGCTTAGACAGCGTAGGAGGGAGGCAGCCCCAGCATTTT
CDR3 protein: CASSLDSVGGRQPQHF

V gene: TRBV7-2
D gene: .
CDR3 length: 14
J gene: TRBJ1-6
clone size: few
CDR3 DNA: TGTGCCAGCAGCTCGTTTACAGGGAATTCACCCCTCCACTTT
CDR3 protein: CASSSFTGNSPLHF

V gene: TRBV28
D gene: .
CDR3 length: 16
J gene: TRBJ1-5
clone size: few
CDR3 DNA: TGTGCCAGCAGCCCCATGATCGGGCAGGGATATCAGCCCCAGCATTTT
CDR3 protein: CASSPMIGQGYQPQHF

V gene: TRBV19
D gene: TRBD1
CDR3 length: 16
J gene: TRBJ1-1
clone size: few
CDR3 DNA: TGTGCCAGCAATTCCCCAATGGGACAGGGAAACACTGAAGCTTTCTTT
CDR3 protein: CASNSPMGQGNTEAFF

V gene: TRBV2
D gene: TRBD2
CDR3 length: 13
J gene: TRBJ2-1
clone size: .
CDR3 DNA: TGTGCCAGCCGACGCGGGAGTTACAATGAGCAGTTCTTC
CDR3 protein: CASRRGSYNEQFF

V gene: TRBV12-3/TRBV12-4
D gene: .
CDR3 length: 15
J gene: TRBJ1-2
clone size: many
CDR3 DNA: TGTGCCAGCAGTTTCTTCGGCATAGGGGGAATGGGCTACACCTTC
CDR3 protein: CASSFFGIGGMGYTF

V gene: TRBV4-1
D gene: .
CDR3 length: 11
J gene: TRBJ2-7
clone size: few
CDR3 DNA: TGCGCCAGCAGCCAAGTCGGAGAGCAGTACTTC
CDR3 protein: CASSQVGEQYF

V gene: TRBV7-3
D gene: .
CDR3 length: 14
J gene: TRBJ2-1
clone size: .
CDR3 DNA: TGTGCCAGCAGTCCTATAGGTGGATTTAATGAGCAGTTCTTC
CDR3 protein: CASSPIGGFNEQFF

V gene: TRBV19
D gene: .
CDR3 length: 13
J gene: TRBJ1-2
clone size: many
CDR3 DNA: TGTGCCAGTAGTATATTCGGGGACTATGGCTACACCTTC
CDR3 protein: CASSIFGDYGYTF

V gene: TRBV28
D gene: TRBD2
CDR3 length: 13
J gene: TRBJ2-3
clone size: .
CDR3 DNA: TGTGCCAGCAGTTTCATAGCGGGGGGTTCGCAGTATTTT
CDR3 protein: CASSFIAGGSQYF

V gene: TRBV7-2
D gene: .
CDR3 length: 13
J gene: TRBJ1-6
clone size: many
CDR3 DNA: TGTGCCAGCAGCCTCAGCTGGGATTCACCCCTCCACTTT
CDR3 protein: CASSLSWDSPLHF